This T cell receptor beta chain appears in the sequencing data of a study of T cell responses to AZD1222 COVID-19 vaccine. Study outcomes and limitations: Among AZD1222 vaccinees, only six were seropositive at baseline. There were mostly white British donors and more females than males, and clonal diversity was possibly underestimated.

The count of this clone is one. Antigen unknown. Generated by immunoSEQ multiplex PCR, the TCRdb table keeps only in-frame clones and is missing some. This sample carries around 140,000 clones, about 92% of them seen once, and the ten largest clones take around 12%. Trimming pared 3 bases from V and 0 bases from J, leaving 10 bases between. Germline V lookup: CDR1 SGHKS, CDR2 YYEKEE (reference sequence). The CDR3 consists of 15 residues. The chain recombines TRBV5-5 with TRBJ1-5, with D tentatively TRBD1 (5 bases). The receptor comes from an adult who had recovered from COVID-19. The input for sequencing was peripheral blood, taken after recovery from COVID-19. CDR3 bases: TGTGCCAGCAGCTGGGGGTCTGATAGCAATCAGCCCCAGCATTTT. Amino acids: CASSWGSDSNQPQHF.